The 25 T cell receptor beta chains given below trace back to one sample, sequenced in a study of identical twins. TCRdb itself ran the 5' RACE reads through MiXCR, one entry per CDR3 protein. The sample contains around 570,000 distinct CDR3 sequences, around 9.6% of which appear only once. These data also featured in a second study, about yellow fever vaccine responses in identical twins.

The sequenced material came from PBMCs. These receptors were obtained from a woman aged 18-35 years in good health.

This clonotype was detected ten times or more. J is TRBJ1-1 and V is TRBV29-1; D gene uncertain. Germline V CDR1 and CDR2: SQVTM, ANQGSEA. The CDR3 contains 15 residues. V lost 7 bases and J 5 bases, leaving 23 bases between the germline ends. The CDR3 coding sequence is TGCAGCGCCCGAACTGGGTTTGAGGTGATTACTGAAGCTTTCTTT. Translation: CSARTGFEVITEAFF.

This clonotype came up many times. The chain carries TRBV7-9 and TRBJ2-2, with D perhaps TRBD1 (5 bases). There are 17 residues in the CDR3. V gave up 1 base and J gave up 5 bases, with 17 bases separating them. CDR1 and CDR2 (germline): SEHNR, FQNEAQ (reference sequence). CDR3 in amino acids: CASSLELGRVRTGELFF. In DNA form, the CDR3 reads TGTGCCAGCAGCTTAGAACTCGGCAGGGTGAGGACCGGGGAGCTGTTTTTT.

This CDR3 is CASSLWRDTEAFF. In nucleotides, the CDR3 is TGCGCCAGCAGCTTGTGGCGGGACACTGAAGCTTTCTTT. This rearrangement joins TRBV5-1 to TRBJ1-1; D uncertain. The germline V gene has CDR1 SGHRS and CDR2 YFSETQ. The CDR3 runs to 13 residues. V gave up 1 base and J gave up 3 bases, with 7 bases separating them.

This clonotype was recorded a few times. The junction departs from the called germline gene at one end, perhaps through a read error. The rearrangement uses TRBV12-3 or TRBV12-4 and TRBJ2-1, with TRBD2 as a possible D gene (6 bases). The CDR3 consists of 15 residues. The CDR3 loop is CASSIAAVSYNEQFF. CDR3 DNA sequence: TGTGCCAGCAGTATAGCGGCCGTCTCCTACAATGAGCAGTTCTTC.

A few counts support this clonotype. V and J are TRBV4-3 and TRBJ2-7; D gene unclear. The CDR3 is 16 amino acids. Germline CDR1 and CDR2: LGHNA and YSLEER. V shed 0 bases and J shed 3 bases, with 15 bases lying between them. CDR3 coding DNA: TGCGCCAGCAGCCAAGATGTGGGCGGACCGGGCTACGAGCAGTACTTC. Protein sequence: CASSQDVGGPGYEQYF.

This clonotype was detected many times. The V call is TRBV7-8, the J call TRBJ1-5; unclear D gene. Trimming pared 5 bases from V and 3 bases from J, leaving 8 bases between. Germline loops: CDR1 SGHVS, CDR2 FQNEAQ. The CDR3 extends over 13 amino acids. The CDR3 sequence is CASSLEVNQPQHF. The CDR3 bases are TGTGCCAGCAGCCTGGAGGTCAATCAGCCCCAGCATTTT.

This clonotype was seen a few times. The chain carries TRBV6-4 and TRBJ2-3, with 8 bases matching TRBD2. The germline V gene has CDR1 MRHNA and CDR2 SNTAGT. The CDR3 extends over 15 amino acids. The junction had 7 bases not matched to a gene; V was cut back by 6 bases and J by 2 bases. CDR3 sequence (DNA): TGTGCCAGCAGCAAAGCGGGGGAGCCCACAGATACGCAGTATTTT. This sequence encodes CASSKAGEPTDTQYF.

The table lists this clonotype with many counts. V is TRBV5-6 and J is TRBJ2-1, with D unclear. The V gene lost 0 bases and the J gene lost 6 bases, with 10 bases spanning the gap. Looked up from germline, CDR1 is SGHDT and CDR2 is YYEEEE. The CDR3 is 14 amino acids. DNA of the CDR3: TGTGCCAGCAGCTTGGTAAAGCAATTCAATGAGCAGTTCTTC. Residues: CASSLVKQFNEQFF.

The V call is TRBV6-2 or TRBV6-3, the J call TRBJ2-7, with 12 nucleotides matching TRBD1. After removal of 6 bases from V and 6 bases from J, the junction contained 9 bases not matched to a gene. The length of the CDR3 is 15 residues. Germline CDR1 reads MNHEY; CDR2 reads SVGEGT. The chain's CDR3 is CASRPAGTGGIEQYF. In DNA form, the CDR3 reads TGTGCCAGCAGGCCGGCCGGGACAGGGGGCATCGAGCAGTACTTC.

The CDR3 nucleotides read TGTGCCAGCAGCCCCAGACCCGTCCTGTACCAAGAGACCCAGTACTTC. It specifies CASSPRPVLYQETQYF. The rearrangement links TRBV14 to TRBJ2-5, with D hard to call. The CDR3 loop spans 16 amino acids. Trimming took off 4 bases at V and 0 bases at J, with 15 bases between the two ends. CDR1 SGHDN and CDR2 FVKESK come from the germline V gene.

The rearrangement uses TRBV6-2 or TRBV6-3 and TRBJ2-2; D unresolved. Germline CDR1 is MNHEY and CDR2 is SVGEGT. V dropped 11 bases and J dropped 6 bases, with 19 bases sitting between them. This CDR3 is built from 14 residues. As DNA, the CDR3 is TGTGCCGGATGTATGGGCGCAAAAGCCGGGGAGCTGTTTTTT. Protein product: CAGCMGAKAGELFF.

This clonotype turned up a few times. The gene calls are TRBV6-5 and TRBJ2-7; the match to TRBD1 covers 11 bases. Germline CDR1 reads MNHEY; CDR2 reads SVGAGI. This CDR3 contains 17 residues. The J segment lost 4 bases and the V segment lost 2 bases, leaving 10 bases of the junction unmatched. The CDR3 region has the DNA TGTGCCAGCAGTTACAAGTGGACCGGGACAGGGGGGTACGAGCAGTACTTC. This encodes CASSYKWTGTGGYEQYF.

Many counts were recorded for this clonotype. The chain joins TRBV4-1 to TRBJ2-1; 7 bases match TRBD2. This CDR3 has 17 amino acids. Trimming cost V 4 bases and J 5 bases; bases outside gene matches: 14. Germline V CDR1 and CDR2: MGHRA, YSYEKL. The CDR3, as DNA: TGCGCCAGCAGCCCCCAGTTCGGGGGGAGGGAAAACAATGAGCAGTTCTTC. Translation: CASSPQFGGRENNEQFF.

Many counts were recorded for this clonotype. The rearrangement uses TRBV4-1 and TRBJ1-2; 7 nucleotides agree with TRBD1. After removal of 1 base from V and 7 bases from J, the junction contained 3 bases not matched to a gene. This CDR3 has 13 amino acids. CDR1 is MGHRA and CDR2 is YSYEKL in the germline V gene. The CDR3, as DNA: TGCGCCAGCAGCCAAGTCGACAGGGCTGGCTACACCTTC. The encoded protein is CASSQVDRAGYTF.

This clonotype was picked up a small number of times. V gene TRBV28 combines with J gene TRBJ2-2, with 12 positions matching TRBD2. The CDR3 spans 16 residues. Germline-derived CDR1 and CDR2 are MDHEN and SYDVKM. Trimming cost V 4 bases and J 4 bases; bases outside gene matches: 4. The CDR3: CASSSRLAGVTGELFF. The CDR3, as DNA: TGTGCCAGCAGTTCCCGACTAGCGGGAGTCACCGGGGAGCTGTTTTTT.

This clonotype was seen only a few times. V is TRBV5-4 and J is TRBJ2-1; 10 bases map to TRBD2. The CDR3 sequence is 14 residues long. The V gene's germline CDR1 is SGHNT and CDR2 YYREEE (reference sequence). After removal of 3 bases from V and 9 bases from J, the junction contained 6 bases not matched to a gene. The CDR3 region is CASSSAGGPSEQFF. DNA for the CDR3: TGTGCCAGCAGCTCAGCGGGGGGGCCATCTGAGCAGTTCTTC. Together with reference TRBV5-4 and TRBJ2-1, the CDR3 gives the full variable domain: ETGVTQSPTHLIKTRGQQVTLRCSSQSGHNTVSWYQQALGQGPQFIFQYYREEENGRGNFPPRFSGLQFPNYSSELNVNALELDDSALYLCASSSAGGPSEQFFGPGTRLTVL.

In its sample, this clonotype was seen a few times. The chain carries TRBV4-2 and TRBJ2-2; D might be TRBD1 (6 bases). CDR3 length equals 16 residues. Germline loops: CDR1 LGHNA, CDR2 YNFKEQ. Trimming took off 0 bases at V and 1 base at J, with 9 bases between the two ends. The CDR3 here is CASSQDRDKNTGELFF. The CDR3 DNA sequence: TGTGCCAGCAGCCAAGATCGGGACAAGAACACCGGGGAGCTGTTTTTT.

The V gene is TRBV3-1, the J gene TRBJ2-7; 11 bases map to TRBD2. The CDR3 is 17 residues long. Losses at the gene ends were 4 bases for V and 3 bases for J; bases not matched to a gene: 11. Germline CDR1 LGHDT, CDR2 YNNKEL (reference sequence). The CDR3 DNA is TGTGCCAGCAGCCCGATACGACTAGCGGGGATTTACTACGAGCAGTACTTC. This translates into CASSPIRLAGIYYEQYF.

This clonotype has at least ten counts. The genes are TRBV6-2 or TRBV6-3 and TRBJ2-6; D not resolved. Per germline, CDR1 MNHEY and CDR2 SVGEGT. V dropped 11 bases and J dropped 0 bases, with 11 bases sitting between them. The CDR3 covers 14 residues. This CDR3 is CAVRTPSGANVLTF. The DNA for the CDR3 is TGTGCCGTCAGAACCCCCTCTGGGGCCAACGTCCTGACTTTC.

This clonotype was seen many times. V and J are TRBV12-3 or TRBV12-4 and TRBJ2-5, with a weak D call TRBD2 (7 bases). The CDR3 has 15 amino acids. The V gene lost 5 bases and the J gene lost 5 bases, with 18 bases spanning the gap. In nucleotides, the CDR3 is TGTGCCAGCAGTCCCCAACAGGGAGGGATGGAGACCCAGTACTTC. As protein: CASSPQQGGMETQYF.

There are many counts of this clonotype. The rearrangement joins TRBV25-1 to TRBJ1-2; D not certain. In germline, CDR1 is MGHDK, CDR2 SYGVNS. V lost 5 bases and J lost 2, with 12 bases in between. CDR3 size: 14 residues. The CDR3 nucleotides read TGTGCCAGCAGTCGAGGGAGGGCCAACTATGGCTACACCTTC. It codes for CASSRGRANYGYTF.

This clonotype has more than one count but fewer than ten. The chain combines TRBV3-1 with TRBJ2-3; TRBD1 matches 11 bases. CDR3 length: 17 amino acids. The ends lost 1 base at V and 1 base at J; junction bases unmatched: 4. From germline, CDR1 is LGHDT and CDR2 YNNKEL (reference sequence). CDR3: CASSQVGTGGRTDTQYF. In nucleotides, the CDR3 is TGTGCCAGCAGCCAAGTAGGGACAGGGGGGCGCACAGATACGCAGTATTTT.

The table lists this clonotype with many counts. This chain uses TRBV5-1 with TRBJ1-4; perhaps TRBD1 as D (6 bases). The CDR3 is 15 amino acids. V lost 3 bases and J 5 bases, leaving 14 bases between the germline ends. Germline values: CDR1 SGHRS, CDR2 YFSETQ. The CDR3 DNA follows: TGCGCCAGCAGCTCCACAGGGAACTCCAATGAAAAACTGTTTTTT. Translation gives CASSSTGNSNEKLFF.

Ten or more counts support this clonotype. The chain couples TRBV27 to TRBJ2-7, with D perhaps TRBD1 (6 bases). Germline lookup yields CDR1 MNHEY and CDR2 SMNVEV (reference sequence). The V end was cut by 3 bases, the J end by 1 base, with 10 bases between. The CDR3 spans 14 residues. The CDR3 sequence is CASSFTGPSYEQYF. The CDR3 DNA sequence: TGTGCCAGCAGTTTCACAGGGCCATCCTACGAGCAGTACTTC.

The chain links TRBV29-1 to TRBJ2-2; D call uncertain. Trimming took off 7 bases at V and 4 bases at J, with 7 bases between the two ends. The CDR3 loop spans 11 amino acids. Germline CDR1 and CDR2: SQVTM and ANQGSEA. CDR3 DNA sequence: TGCAGCGCCCAGTCCACCGGGGAGCTGTTTTTT. Translation: CSAQSTGELFF.